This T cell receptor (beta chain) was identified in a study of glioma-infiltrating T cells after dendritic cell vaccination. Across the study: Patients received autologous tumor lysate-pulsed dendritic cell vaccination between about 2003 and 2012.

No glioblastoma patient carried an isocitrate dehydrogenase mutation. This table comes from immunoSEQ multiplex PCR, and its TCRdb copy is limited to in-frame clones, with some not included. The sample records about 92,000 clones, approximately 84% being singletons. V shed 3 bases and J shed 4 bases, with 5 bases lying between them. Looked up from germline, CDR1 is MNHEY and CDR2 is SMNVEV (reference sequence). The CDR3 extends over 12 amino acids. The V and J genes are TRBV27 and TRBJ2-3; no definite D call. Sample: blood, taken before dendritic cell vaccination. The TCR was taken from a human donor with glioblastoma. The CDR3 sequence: CASSFSADTQYF. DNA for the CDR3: TGTGCCAGCAGTTTTAGTGCAGATACGCAGTATTTT.